The 10 T cell receptor beta chains reported below all come from one sample, sequenced in a study of blood T cells in healthy people across ages. Combining a sample-barcoded 5' primer with a J-beta primer mix, a second PCR ran for about 7 to 11 cycles. A single record per CDR3 protein comes from TCRdb applying MiXCR to the 5' RACE reads. Here the sample spans roughly 680,000 distinct CDR3 sequences, around half being singletons. The sequenced material came from blood. These TCRs come from a woman between 55 and 75 years old in good health.

This clonotype was detected a few times. J is TRBJ2-3 and V is TRBV20-1, with D unclear. Between the trimmed V and J ends, which lost 2 bases and 5 bases, there was a span of 23 bases. The CDR3 totals 17 residues. Germline assignment: CDR1 DFQATT and CDR2 SNEGSKA (reference sequence). CDR3 region: CSARPIPTRSWGDTQYF. The DNA of the CDR3 is TGCAGTGCTAGACCTATTCCCACAAGGAGTTGGGGAGATACGCAGTATTTT.

The genes are TRBV29-1 and TRBJ2-3; D is unclear. This CDR3 comprises 13 residues. Germline V CDR1 and CDR2: SQVTM, ANQGSEA. V was pared by 7 bases and J by 5 bases, with 16 bases between. CDR3 residues: CSAHWDSKDTQYF. The CDR3 bases are TGCAGCGCTCACTGGGATTCTAAAGATACGCAGTATTTT.

The chain couples TRBV5-6 to TRBJ2-7; 14 bases are shared with TRBD2. The junction had 5 bases not matched to a gene; V was cut back by 7 bases and J by 2 bases. Germline CDR1 is SGHDT and CDR2 is YYEEEE. The CDR3 has 15 amino acids. The CDR3 region has the DNA TGTGCCAGCTTGCGACTAGCGGGAGGGACCTACGAGCAGTACTTC. This codes for CASLRLAGGTYEQYF.

The count of this clonotype is one. The chain carries TRBV4-3 and TRBJ2-1; D assignment may be TRBD1 or TRBD2 (5 bases each). The CDR3 sequence is 15 residues long. Germline lookup yields CDR1 LGHNA and CDR2 YSLEER. V shed 7 bases and J shed 10 bases, with 23 bases lying between them. CDR3 region: CASNPTGHDSSEQFF. CDR3 sequence (DNA): TGCGCCAGCAATCCGACGGGGCACGACTCCAGCGAGCAGTTCTTC.

The chain joins TRBV2 to TRBJ2-6, with D tentatively TRBD1 (5 bases). The CDR3 length is 17 residues. Per germline, CDR1 SNHLY and CDR2 FYNNEI. V was pared by 2 bases and J by 0 bases, with 11 bases between. The CDR3 sequence is CASSEWGTGSGANVLTF. CDR3 sequence (DNA): TGTGCCAGCAGTGAATGGGGCACGGGCTCTGGGGCCAACGTCCTGACTTTC.

The chain has TRBV20-1 and TRBJ2-3; D is uncertain. Germline loops: CDR1 DFQATT, CDR2 SNEGSKA (reference sequence). The CDR3 contains 12 residues. V lost 2 bases to trimming and J lost 4 bases, with 7 bases between them. In DNA form, the CDR3 reads TGCAGTGCTAGAAGCCCCCCAGATACGCAGTATTTT. Amino acid sequence: CSARSPPDTQYF.

The chain employs TRBV2 and TRBJ2-7; D unresolved. Trimming took 4 bases from V and 0 from J, leaving 7 bases between them. From germline, CDR1 is SNHLY and CDR2 FYNNEI. The CDR3 is made up of 13 amino acids. The CDR3 DNA is TGTGCCAGCAGTGCCAGGCTCTCCTACGAGCAGTACTTC. It yields the protein CASSARLSYEQYF.

The rearrangement uses TRBV11-2 and TRBJ2-7; possibly TRBD2 for D (6 bases). V was pared by 4 bases and J by 0 bases, with 10 bases between. Germline V gene data show CDR1 as SGHAT and CDR2 as FQNNGV. The CDR3 has 14 amino acids. The CDR3 spells CASSSGLNSYEQYF. The DNA of the CDR3 is TGTGCCAGCAGCTCGGGACTGAACTCCTACGAGCAGTACTTC.

V and J are TRBV28 and TRBJ1-5; D gene unclear. The V end was cut by 4 bases, the J end by 0 bases, with 13 bases between. The CDR3 loop spans 16 amino acids. Germline lookup yields CDR1 MDHEN and CDR2 SYDVKM. The CDR3 loop reads CASSSLRRPSNQPQHF. CDR3 coding DNA: TGTGCCAGCAGTTCCCTCCGGAGGCCTAGCAATCAGCCCCAGCATTTT.

The chain carries TRBV3-1 and TRBJ2-7; D remains unclear. The J call is doubtful: the DNA matches TRBJ2-5 better. CDR1 and CDR2 (germline): LGHDT, YNNKEL (reference sequence). This CDR3 region has 16 residues. The CDR3 reads CASSPHLLPAGETQYF. The CDR3 DNA reads as TGTGCCAGCAGCCCACACCTTCTTCCAGCCGGCGAGACCCAGTACTTC.